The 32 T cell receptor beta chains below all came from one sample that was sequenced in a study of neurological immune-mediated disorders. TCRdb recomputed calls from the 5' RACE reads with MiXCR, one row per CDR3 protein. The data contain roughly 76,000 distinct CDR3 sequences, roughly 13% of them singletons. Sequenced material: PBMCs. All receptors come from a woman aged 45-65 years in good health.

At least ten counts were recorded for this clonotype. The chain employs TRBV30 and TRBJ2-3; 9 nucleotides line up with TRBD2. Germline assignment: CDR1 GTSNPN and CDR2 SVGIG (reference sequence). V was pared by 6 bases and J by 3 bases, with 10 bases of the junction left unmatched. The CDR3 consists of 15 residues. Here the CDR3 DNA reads TGTGCCTGCGATTCACCGGGACTAGCAACAGATACGCAGTATTTT. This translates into CACDSPGLATDTQYF.

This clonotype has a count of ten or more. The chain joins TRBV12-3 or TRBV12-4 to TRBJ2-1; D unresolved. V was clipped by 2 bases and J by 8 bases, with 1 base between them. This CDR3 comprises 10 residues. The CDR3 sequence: CASSLHEQFF. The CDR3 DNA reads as TGTGCCAGCAGTTTACATGAGCAGTTCTTC.

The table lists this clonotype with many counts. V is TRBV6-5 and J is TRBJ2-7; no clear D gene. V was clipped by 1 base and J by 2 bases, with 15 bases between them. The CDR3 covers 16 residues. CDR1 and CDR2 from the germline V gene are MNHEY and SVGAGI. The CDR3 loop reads CASSYLTQIGAYEQYF. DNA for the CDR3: TGTGCCAGCAGTTACTTGACCCAGATAGGTGCCTACGAGCAGTACTTC.

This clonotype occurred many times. The CDR3, as DNA: TGTGCCAGCAGTTCGCCCCCACAGAGCATGAACACCGGGGAGCTGTTTTTT. This encodes CASSSPPQSMNTGELFF. This chain uses TRBV28 with TRBJ2-2; D unresolved. CDR3 size: 17 residues. Germline CDR1 and CDR2: MDHEN and SYDVKM. Trimming stripped 4 bases from V and 1 base from J, with 16 bases between.

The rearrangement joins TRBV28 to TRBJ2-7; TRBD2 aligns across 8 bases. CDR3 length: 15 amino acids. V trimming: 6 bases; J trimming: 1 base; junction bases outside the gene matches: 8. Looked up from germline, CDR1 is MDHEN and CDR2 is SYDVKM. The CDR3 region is CASSLLSGESYEQYF. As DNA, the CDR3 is TGTGCCAGCAGCTTACTTAGCGGGGAATCCTACGAGCAGTACTTC.

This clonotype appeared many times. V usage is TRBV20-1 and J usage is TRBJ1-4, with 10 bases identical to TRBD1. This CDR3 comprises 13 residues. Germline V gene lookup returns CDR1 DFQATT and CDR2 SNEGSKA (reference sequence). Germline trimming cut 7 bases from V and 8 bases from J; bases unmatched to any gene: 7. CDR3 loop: CSVLTGGFEKLFF. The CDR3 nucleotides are TGCAGTGTTTTGACAGGGGGCTTCGAAAAACTGTTTTTT.

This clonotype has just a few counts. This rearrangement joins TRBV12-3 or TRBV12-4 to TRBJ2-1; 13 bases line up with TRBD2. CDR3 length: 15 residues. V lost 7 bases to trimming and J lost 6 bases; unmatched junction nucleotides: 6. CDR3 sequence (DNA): TGTGCCAGCACTAGACTAGCGGGAGGTGTCAATGAGCAGTTCTTC. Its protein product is CASTRLAGGVNEQFF.

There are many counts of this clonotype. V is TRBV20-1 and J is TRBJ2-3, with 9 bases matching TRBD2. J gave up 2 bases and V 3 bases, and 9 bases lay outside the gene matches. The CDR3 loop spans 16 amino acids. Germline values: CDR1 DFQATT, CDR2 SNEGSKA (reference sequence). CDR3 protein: CSASAEAGGITDTQYF. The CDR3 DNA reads TGCAGTGCTAGCGCAGAAGCGGGAGGAATCACAGATACGCAGTATTTT.

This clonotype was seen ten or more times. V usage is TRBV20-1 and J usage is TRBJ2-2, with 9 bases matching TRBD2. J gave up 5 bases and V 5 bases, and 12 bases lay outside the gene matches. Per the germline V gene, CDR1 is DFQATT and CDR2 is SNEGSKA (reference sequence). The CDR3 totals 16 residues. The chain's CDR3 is CSASAGWAGGTGELFF. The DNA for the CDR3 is TGCAGTGCTTCGGCCGGGTGGGCGGGAGGGACCGGGGAGCTGTTTTTT.

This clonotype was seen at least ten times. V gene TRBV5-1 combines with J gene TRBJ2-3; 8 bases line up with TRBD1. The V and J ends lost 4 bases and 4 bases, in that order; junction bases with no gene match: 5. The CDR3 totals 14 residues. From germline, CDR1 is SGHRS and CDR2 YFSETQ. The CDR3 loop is CASSMDRVPDTQYF. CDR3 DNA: TGCGCCAGCAGCATGGACAGGGTACCAGATACGCAGTATTTT.

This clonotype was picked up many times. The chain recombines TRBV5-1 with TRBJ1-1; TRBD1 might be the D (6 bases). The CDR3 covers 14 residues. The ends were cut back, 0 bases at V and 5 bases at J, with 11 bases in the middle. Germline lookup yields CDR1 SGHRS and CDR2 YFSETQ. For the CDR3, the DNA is TGCGCCAGCAGCTTGGCACAGGGAAGGACTGAAGCTTTCTTT. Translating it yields CASSLAQGRTEAFF.

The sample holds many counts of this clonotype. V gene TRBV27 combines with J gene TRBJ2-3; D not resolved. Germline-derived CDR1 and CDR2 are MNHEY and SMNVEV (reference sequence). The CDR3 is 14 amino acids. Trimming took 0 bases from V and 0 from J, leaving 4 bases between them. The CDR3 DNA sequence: TGTGCCAGCAGTTTATCAATTAGCACAGATACGCAGTATTTT. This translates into CASSLSISTDTQYF.

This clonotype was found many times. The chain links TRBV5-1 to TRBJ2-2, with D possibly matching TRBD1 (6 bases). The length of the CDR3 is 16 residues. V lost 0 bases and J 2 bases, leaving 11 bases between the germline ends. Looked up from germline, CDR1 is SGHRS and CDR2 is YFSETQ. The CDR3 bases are TGCGCCAGCAGCTTGGTAGCAGGGGCAAACACCGGGGAGCTGTTTTTT. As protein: CASSLVAGANTGELFF.

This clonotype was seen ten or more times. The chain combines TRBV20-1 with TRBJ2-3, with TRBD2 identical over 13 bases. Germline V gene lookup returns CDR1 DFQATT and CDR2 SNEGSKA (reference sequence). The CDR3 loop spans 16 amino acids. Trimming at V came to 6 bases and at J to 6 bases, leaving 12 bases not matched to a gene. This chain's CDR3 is CSAPGLAGIGGDTQYF. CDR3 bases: TGCAGTGCACCGGGACTAGCGGGGATCGGAGGGGATACGCAGTATTTT.

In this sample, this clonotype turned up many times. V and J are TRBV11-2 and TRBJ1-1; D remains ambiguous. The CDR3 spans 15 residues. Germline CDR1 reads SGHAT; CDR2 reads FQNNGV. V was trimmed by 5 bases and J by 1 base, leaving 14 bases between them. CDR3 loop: CASSPRTSRNTEAFF. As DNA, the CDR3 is TGTGCCAGCAGCCCTCGGACTTCCCGGAACACTGAAGCTTTCTTT.

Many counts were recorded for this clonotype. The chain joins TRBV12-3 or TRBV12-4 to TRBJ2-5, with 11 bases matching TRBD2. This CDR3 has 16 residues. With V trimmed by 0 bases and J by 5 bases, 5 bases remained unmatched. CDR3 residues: CASSLAWTSGRETQYF. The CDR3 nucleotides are TGTGCCAGCAGTTTAGCGTGGACTAGCGGGCGGGAGACCCAGTACTTC.

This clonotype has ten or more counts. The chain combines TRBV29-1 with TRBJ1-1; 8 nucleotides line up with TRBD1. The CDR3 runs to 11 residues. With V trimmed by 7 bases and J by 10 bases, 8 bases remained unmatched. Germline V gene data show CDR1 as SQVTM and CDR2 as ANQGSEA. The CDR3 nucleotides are TGCAGCGACCTTACAGGGGGTGTAGCTTTCTTT. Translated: CSDLTGGVAFF.

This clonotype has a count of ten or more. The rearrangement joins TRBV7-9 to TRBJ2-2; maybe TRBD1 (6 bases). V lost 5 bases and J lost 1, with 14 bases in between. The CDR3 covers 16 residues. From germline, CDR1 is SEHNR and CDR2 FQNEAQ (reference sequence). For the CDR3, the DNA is TGTGCCAGCAGCCCAGGTGGGGGCCAGAACACCGGGGAGCTGTTTTTT. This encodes CASSPGGGQNTGELFF. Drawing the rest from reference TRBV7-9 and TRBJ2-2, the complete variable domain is DTGVSQNPRHKITKRGQNVTFRCDPISEHNRLYWYRQTLGQGPEFLTYFQNEAQLEKSRLLSDRFSAERPKGSFSTLEIQRTEQGDSAMYLCASSPGGGQNTGELFFGEGSRLTVL.

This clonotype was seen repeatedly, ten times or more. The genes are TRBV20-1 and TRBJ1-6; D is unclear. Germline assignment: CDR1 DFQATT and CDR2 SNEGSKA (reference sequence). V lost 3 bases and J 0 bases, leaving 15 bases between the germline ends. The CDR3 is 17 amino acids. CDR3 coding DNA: TGCAGTGCTAGTCGGACCTCGTCCGGCTCCTATAATTCACCCCTCCACTTT. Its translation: CSASRTSSGSYNSPLHF.

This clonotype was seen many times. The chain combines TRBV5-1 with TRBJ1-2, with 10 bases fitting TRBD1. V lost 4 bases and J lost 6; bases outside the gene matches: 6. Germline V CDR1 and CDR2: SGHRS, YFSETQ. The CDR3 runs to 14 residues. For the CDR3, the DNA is TGCGCCAGCAGCCATGGGACAGGGGAGAATGGCTACACCTTC. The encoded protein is CASSHGTGENGYTF.

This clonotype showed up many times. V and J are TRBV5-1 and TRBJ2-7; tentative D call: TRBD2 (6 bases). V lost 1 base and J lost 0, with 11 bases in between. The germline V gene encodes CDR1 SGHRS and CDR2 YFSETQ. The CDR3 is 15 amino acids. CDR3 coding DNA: TGCGCCAGCAGCTTGATTTCCGGGAGCTCCTACGAGCAGTACTTC. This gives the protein CASSLISGSSYEQYF.

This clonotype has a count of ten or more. The chain's CDR3 is CASSAGLAPYEQYF. In nucleotides, the CDR3 is TGCGCCAGCAGCGCGGGACTTGCGCCCTACGAGCAGTACTTC. The chain combines TRBV5-1 with TRBJ2-7; the D gene is possibly TRBD2 (6 bases). Trimming pared 4 bases from V and 2 bases from J, leaving 13 bases between. The CDR3 runs to 14 residues. Germline V gene lookup returns CDR1 SGHRS and CDR2 YFSETQ.

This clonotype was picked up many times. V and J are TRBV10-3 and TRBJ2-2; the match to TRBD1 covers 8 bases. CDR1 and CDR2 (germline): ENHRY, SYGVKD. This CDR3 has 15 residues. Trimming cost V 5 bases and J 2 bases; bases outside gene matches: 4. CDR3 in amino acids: CAISPGGVNTGELFF. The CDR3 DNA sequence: TGTGCCATCAGTCCAGGGGGCGTTAACACCGGGGAGCTGTTTTTT.

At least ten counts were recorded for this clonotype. The CDR3 sequence: CASRYLAGESYNEQFF. CDR3 in DNA: TGCGCCAGCAGGTACCTAGCGGGAGAGTCCTACAATGAGCAGTTCTTC. This sequence joins TRBV5-1 and TRBJ2-1, with 10 bases fitting TRBD2. This CDR3 contains 16 residues. J gave up 1 base and V 5 bases, and 6 bases lay outside the gene matches. CDR1 and CDR2 (germline): SGHRS, YFSETQ.

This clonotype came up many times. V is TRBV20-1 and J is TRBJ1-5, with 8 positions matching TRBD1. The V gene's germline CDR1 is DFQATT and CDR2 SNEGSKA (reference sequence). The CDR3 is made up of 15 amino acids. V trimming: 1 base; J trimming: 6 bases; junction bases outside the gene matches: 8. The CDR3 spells CSARAHRGTSQPQHF. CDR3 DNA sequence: TGCAGTGCTAGAGCGCACAGGGGGACGAGTCAGCCCCAGCATTTT.

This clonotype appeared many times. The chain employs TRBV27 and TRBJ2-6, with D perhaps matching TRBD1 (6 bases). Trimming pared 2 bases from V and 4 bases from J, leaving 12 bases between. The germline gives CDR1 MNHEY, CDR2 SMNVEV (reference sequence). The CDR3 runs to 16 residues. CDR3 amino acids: CASSLTTGYGANVLTF. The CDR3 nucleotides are TGTGCCAGCAGTTTAACCACAGGGTACGGGGCCAACGTCCTGACTTTC.

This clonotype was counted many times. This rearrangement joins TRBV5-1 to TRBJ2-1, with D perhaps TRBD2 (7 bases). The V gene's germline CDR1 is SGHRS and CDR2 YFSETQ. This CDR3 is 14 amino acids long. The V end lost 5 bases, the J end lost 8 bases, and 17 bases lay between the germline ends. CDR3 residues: CASSVVLGGDEQFF. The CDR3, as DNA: TGCGCCAGCAGTGTCGTATTAGGGGGGGATGAGCAGTTCTTC.

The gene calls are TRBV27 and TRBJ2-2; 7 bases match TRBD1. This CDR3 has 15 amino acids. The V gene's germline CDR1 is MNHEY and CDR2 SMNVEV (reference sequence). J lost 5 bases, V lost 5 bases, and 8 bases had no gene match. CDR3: CASSPGDRGTGELFF. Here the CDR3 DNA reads TGTGCCAGCAGTCCCGGGGACAGAGGAACCGGGGAGCTGTTTTTT.

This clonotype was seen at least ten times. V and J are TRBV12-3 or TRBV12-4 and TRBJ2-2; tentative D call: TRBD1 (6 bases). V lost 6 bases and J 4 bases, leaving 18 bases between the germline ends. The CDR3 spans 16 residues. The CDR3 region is CASRPYGQTATGELFF. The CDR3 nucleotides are TGTGCCAGCAGGCCTTATGGACAGACCGCCACCGGGGAGCTGTTTTTT.

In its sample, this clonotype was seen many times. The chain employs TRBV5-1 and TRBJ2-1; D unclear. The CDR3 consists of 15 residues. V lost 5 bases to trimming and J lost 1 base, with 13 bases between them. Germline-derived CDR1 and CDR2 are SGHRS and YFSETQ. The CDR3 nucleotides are TGCGCCAGCAGTGGCCGGGTTTGGTCCTACAATGAGCAGTTCTTC. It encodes CASSGRVWSYNEQFF.

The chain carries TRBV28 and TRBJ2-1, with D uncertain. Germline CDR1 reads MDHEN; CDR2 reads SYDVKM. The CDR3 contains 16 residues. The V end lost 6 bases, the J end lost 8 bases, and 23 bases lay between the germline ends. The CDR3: CASRRPGTEPWHEQFF. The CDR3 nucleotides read TGTGCCAGCAGACGCCCTGGAACGGAACCGTGGCATGAGCAGTTCTTC.

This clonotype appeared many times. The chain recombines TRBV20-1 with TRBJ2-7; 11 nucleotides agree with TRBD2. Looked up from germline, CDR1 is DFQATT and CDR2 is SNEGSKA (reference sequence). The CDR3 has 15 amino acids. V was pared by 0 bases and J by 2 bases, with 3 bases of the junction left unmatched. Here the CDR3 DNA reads TGCAGTGCTAGAGATGGGACTAGCGGCCCCTACGAGCAGTACTTC. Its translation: CSARDGTSGPYEQYF.